A single sample gave rise to the 15 T cell receptor beta chains below, sequenced in a study of cytomegalovirus exposure and HLA in healthy donors. The primer mix had 60 Vbeta and 13 Jbeta primers. Profiling relied on immunoSEQ multiplex PCR, and the TCRdb table lists in-frame clones only, not all of them. Here the sample spans around 140,000 clones, more than 60% being singletons. Sample: PBMCs. The source is a woman aged 18-29 years in good health and CMV-seronegative.

This chain uses TRBV6-5 with TRBJ2-7; TRBD1 agrees at 11 bases. Trimming cost V 6 bases and J 6 bases; bases outside gene matches: 7. Germline V lookup: CDR1 MNHEY, CDR2 SVGAGI. CDR3 length equals 14 residues. CDR3 residues: CASRGDRGNPEQYF. CDR3 in DNA: TGTGCCAGCAGGGGGGACAGGGGGAACCCCGAGCAGTACTTC.

This sequence joins TRBV5-1 and TRBJ2-1; TRBD2 matches at 13 bases. Germline CDR1 reads SGHRS; CDR2 reads YFSETQ. This CDR3 is 19 amino acids long. With V trimmed by 2 bases and J by 8 bases, 16 bases remained unmatched. CDR3 DNA: TGCGCCAGCAGCTTAGTCCCCGGACTAGCGGGAGTGGGGGGTGATGAGCAGTTCTTC. It translates to CASSLVPGLAGVGGDEQFF.

This clone was seen more than once but under ten times. The chain uses TRBV7-9 and TRBJ1-4; D call uncertain. The V gene lost 4 bases and the J gene lost 0 bases, with 6 bases spanning the gap. The CDR3 is made up of 14 amino acids. Germline CDR1 is SEHNR and CDR2 is FQNEAQ (reference sequence). For the CDR3, the DNA is TGTGCCAGCAGCTCCTATGCAACTAATGAAAAACTGTTTTTT. It yields the protein CASSSYATNEKLFF. Using reference TRBV7-9 and TRBJ1-4 for the parts outside the CDR3, the full variable domain is DTGVSQNPRHKITKRGQNVTFRCDPISEHNRLYWYRQTLGQGPEFLTYFQNEAQLEKSRLLSDRFSAERPKGSFSTLEIQRTEQGDSAMYLCASSSYATNEKLFFGSGTQLSVL.

The rearrangement joins TRBV5-1 to TRBJ2-3; 12 bases are shared with TRBD2. Germline CDR1 and CDR2: SGHRS and YFSETQ. CDR3 size: 16 residues. Losses at the gene ends were 4 bases for V and 0 bases for J; bases not matched to a gene: 3. This CDR3 is CASSRTSGDSTDTQYF. For the CDR3, the DNA is TGCGCCAGCAGCCGGACTAGCGGGGATAGCACAGATACGCAGTATTTT.

The V gene is TRBV5-6, the J gene TRBJ1-1; a weak D match, TRBD1 (5 bases). Trimming stripped 2 bases from V and 4 bases from J, with 9 bases between. CDR1 is SGHDT and CDR2 is YYEEEE in the germline V gene. This CDR3 contains 13 residues. CDR3 DNA: TGTGCCAGCAGCTTCGGGCAGGGCACTGAAGCTTTCTTT. Translating gives CASSFGQGTEAFF.

CDR3 sequence: CASSPPVGYEQYF. The DNA for the CDR3 is TGTGCCAGCTCACCACCGGTCGGGTACGAGCAGTACTTC. The rearrangement uses TRBV18 and TRBJ2-7, with D unclear. Germline V CDR1 and CDR2: KGHSH, LQKENI. The CDR3 is 13 residues long. The ends were cut back, 0 bases at V and 4 bases at J, with 7 bases in the middle.

The rearrangement uses TRBV5-4 and TRBJ1-1; D remains unclear. V was cut by 0 bases and J by 1 base, with 4 bases left in between. The length of the CDR3 is 13 residues. Germline V lookup: CDR1 SGHNT, CDR2 YYREEE (reference sequence). The CDR3 sequence is CASSLDTNTEAFF. For the CDR3, the DNA is TGTGCCAGCAGCTTGGACACGAACACTGAAGCTTTCTTT.

V usage is TRBV5-1 and J usage is TRBJ2-3; D perhaps matches TRBD2 (6 bases). Germline CDR1 reads SGHRS; CDR2 reads YFSETQ. CDR3 size: 20 residues. Deletions cut 7 bases from V and 2 bases from J, with 32 bases between. CDR3 sequence: CASGQFRRGSQAKNTDTQYF. Written as DNA, the CDR3 is TGCGCCAGCGGCCAGTTCAGGAGGGGCTCGCAGGCCAAAAACACAGATACGCAGTATTTT.

This rearrangement joins TRBV9 to TRBJ1-3; D not certain. V was cut by 0 bases and J by 0 bases, with 7 bases left in between. This CDR3 is 15 amino acids long. CDR1 is SGDLS, CDR2 YYNGEE, per germline. The CDR3 sequence: CASSVGKSSGNTIYF. The CDR3 coding sequence is TGTGCCAGCAGCGTAGGAAAGAGCTCTGGAAACACCATATATTTT.

V is TRBV6-5 and J is TRBJ2-1; D may be TRBD2 (6 bases). V lost 9 bases to trimming and J lost 9 bases, with 18 bases between them. The CDR3 runs to 13 residues. CDR1 is MNHEY and CDR2 is SVGAGI in the germline V gene. For the CDR3, the DNA is TGTGCCAGTACCCGGGACCTGGGGGGTGAGCAGTTCTTC. Encoded protein: CASTRDLGGEQFF.

The chain employs TRBV6-1 and TRBJ1-2; D perhaps matches TRBD1 (6 bases). CDR3 length equals 15 residues. The V gene's germline CDR1 is MNHNS and CDR2 SASEGT. V was cut by 8 bases and J by 4 bases, with 20 bases left in between. The CDR3 reads CASPPPGESPYGYTF. The CDR3 DNA reads as TGTGCCAGCCCTCCACCAGGGGAGTCCCCCTATGGCTACACCTTC.

The rearrangement uses TRBV4-2 and TRBJ1-4; D gene uncertain. This CDR3 has 14 residues. Germline V CDR1 and CDR2: LGHNA, YNFKEQ. V was cut by 6 bases and J by 8 bases, with 16 bases left in between. Here the CDR3 reads CASSIPGVGEKLFF. In DNA form, the CDR3 reads TGTGCCAGCAGTATCCCGGGAGTCGGGGAAAAACTGTTTTTT.

The chain uses TRBV5-1 and TRBJ2-7, with 9 bases fitting TRBD2. The CDR3 totals 17 residues. The germline CDR1 and CDR2 sequences are SGHRS and YFSETQ. Losses at the gene ends were 0 bases for V and 6 bases for J; bases not matched to a gene: 13. The CDR3, as DNA: TGCGCCAGCAGCTTGGAGGGTTCTAGCGGGGCGATACTCGAGCAGTACTTC. It yields the protein CASSLEGSSGAILEQYF. Together with reference TRBV5-1 and TRBJ2-7, the CDR3 gives the full variable domain: KAGVTQTPRYLIKTRGQQVTLSCSPISGHRSVSWYQQTPGQGLQFLFEYFSETQRNKGNFPGRFSGRQFSNSRSEMNVSTLELGDSALYLCASSLEGSSGAILEQYFGPGTRLTVT.

The chain is built from TRBV29-1 and TRBJ2-3; perhaps TRBD2 as D (6 bases). This CDR3 comprises 14 residues. The germline V gene encodes CDR1 SQVTM and CDR2 ANQGSEA. V was cut by 7 bases and J by 1 base, with 15 bases left in between. CDR3 coding DNA: TGCAGCGGCTCCGGAGGAGGGCGCACAGATACGCAGTATTTT. It yields the protein CSGSGGGRTDTQYF.

V gene TRBV6-5 combines with J gene TRBJ2-1; maybe TRBD1 (5 bases). The germline CDR1 and CDR2 sequences are MNHEY and SVGAGI. The CDR3 is 15 residues long. Trimming removed 5 bases from V and 8 bases from J, with 19 bases in between. The CDR3 DNA reads TGTGCCAGCAGTACAGACAGAGAAACGAAGTATGAGCAGTTCTTC. It encodes CASSTDRETKYEQFF.